The clone carrying this T cell receptor (beta chain) was seen ten or more times. TCRdb re-called the 5' RACE reads with MiXCR, one entry per CDR3 protein. The repertoire holds about 400,000 distinct CDR3 sequences, with under 7.5% as singletons. These data belong to a study of T cells after yellow fever vaccination. The CDR3 totals 15 residues. V dropped 6 bases and J dropped 7; count of bases not matched to a gene: 11. The origin of this receptor is a young man who received the YFV17D yellow fever vaccine. The sequenced sample was PBMCs, obtained 5 days after the yellow fever booster vaccination. This sequence joins TRBV12-3 or TRBV12-4 and TRBJ2-1; 8 positions match TRBD1. The DNA for the CDR3 is TGTGCCAGCAGCCCTTCTCAGGGGGCGCGGAATGAGCAGTTCTTC. Its translation: CASSPSQGARNEQFF.